The clone carrying this TCR beta chain was detected only a few times. Its antigen is currently unknown. TCRdb ran MiXCR on the reads and lists one entry per CDR3 protein. This sample has approximately 110,000 distinct CDR3 sequences, with roughly 32% found just once. The sample originates from a study of T cell repertoires in cytomegalovirus infection. Overall study context: CMV infection together with matching HLA type was indicated by public TCR beta signatures.

The V gene end was trimmed by 0 bases and the J gene end by 4 bases; junction bases not matched to a gene: 2. CDR1 SGHVS and CDR2 FQNEAQ come from the germline V gene. CDR3 length: 15 amino acids. The chain recombines TRBV7-8 with TRBJ1-3; the match to TRBD1 covers 8 bases. Sequencing was performed on CD8+ T cells from cultured PBMCs, taken from culture after CMV antigen stimulation. The TCR sequence derives from a human donor in good health (CMV status not recorded). Some clones in this sample may be carry-over from other donors' samples. CDR3 region: CASSLATGGGNTIYF. In nucleotides, the CDR3 is TGTGCCAGCAGCTTAGCTACAGGGGGAGGAAACACCATATATTTT.